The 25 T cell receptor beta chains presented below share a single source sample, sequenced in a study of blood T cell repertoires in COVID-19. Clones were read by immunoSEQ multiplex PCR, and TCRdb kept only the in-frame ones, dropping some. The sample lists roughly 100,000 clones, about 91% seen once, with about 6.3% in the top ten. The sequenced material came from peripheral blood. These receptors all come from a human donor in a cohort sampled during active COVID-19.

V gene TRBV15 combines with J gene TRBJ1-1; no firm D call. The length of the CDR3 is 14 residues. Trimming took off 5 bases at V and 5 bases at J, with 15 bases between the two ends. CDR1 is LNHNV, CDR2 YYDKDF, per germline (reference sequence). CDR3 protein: CATSSPFLNTEAFF. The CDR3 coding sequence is TGTGCCACCAGCTCCCCCTTCCTTAATACTGAAGCTTTCTTT.

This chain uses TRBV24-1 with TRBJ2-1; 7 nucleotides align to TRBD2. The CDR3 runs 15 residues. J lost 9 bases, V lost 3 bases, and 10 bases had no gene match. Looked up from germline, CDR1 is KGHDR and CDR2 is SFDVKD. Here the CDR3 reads CATSDPRTRRIEQFF. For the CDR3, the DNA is TGTGCCACCAGTGATCCCAGGACTAGAAGGATTGAGCAGTTCTTC.

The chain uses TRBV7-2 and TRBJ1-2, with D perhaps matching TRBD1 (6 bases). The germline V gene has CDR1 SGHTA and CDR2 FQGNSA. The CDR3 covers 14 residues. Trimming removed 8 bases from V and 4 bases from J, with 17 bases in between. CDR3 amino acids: CASAVQGQRYGYTF. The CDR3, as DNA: TGTGCCAGCGCGGTCCAGGGACAACGCTATGGCTACACCTTC.

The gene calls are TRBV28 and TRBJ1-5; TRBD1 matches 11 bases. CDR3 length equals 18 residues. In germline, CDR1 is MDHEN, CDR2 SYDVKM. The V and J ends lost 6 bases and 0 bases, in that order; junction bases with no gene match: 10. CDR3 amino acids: CASRVGTGGFPSNQPQHF. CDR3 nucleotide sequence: TGTGCCAGCAGGGTCGGGACAGGGGGTTTTCCTAGCAATCAGCCCCAGCATTTT. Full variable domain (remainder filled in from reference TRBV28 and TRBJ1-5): DVKVTQSSRYLVKRTGEKVFLECVQDMDHENMFWYRQDPGLGLRLIYFSYDVKMKEKGDIPEGYSVSREKKERFSLILESASTNQTSMYLCASRVGTGGFPSNQPQHFGDGTRLSIL.

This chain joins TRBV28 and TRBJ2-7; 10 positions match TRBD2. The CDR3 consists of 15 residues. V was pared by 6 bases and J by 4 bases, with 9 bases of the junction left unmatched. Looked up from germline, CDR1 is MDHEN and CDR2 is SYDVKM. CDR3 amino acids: CASSEMTSGQYEQYF. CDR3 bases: TGTGCCAGCAGCGAAATGACTAGCGGGCAATACGAGCAGTACTTC.

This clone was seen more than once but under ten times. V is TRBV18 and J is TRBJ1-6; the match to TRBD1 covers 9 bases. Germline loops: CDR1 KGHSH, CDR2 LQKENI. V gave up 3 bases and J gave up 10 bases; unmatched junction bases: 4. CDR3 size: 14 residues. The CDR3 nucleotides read TGTGCCAGCTCACCGGGACAGGGAAAATCACCCCTCCACTTT. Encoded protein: CASSPGQGKSPLHF. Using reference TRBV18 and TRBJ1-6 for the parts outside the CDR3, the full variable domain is NAGVMQNPRHLVRRRGQEARLRCSPMKGHSHVYWYRQLPEEGLKFMVYLQKENIIDESGMPKERFSAEFPKEGPSILRIQQVVRGDSAAYFCASSPGQGKSPLHFGNGTRLTVT.

CDR3 sequence: CASSLTPGNYGYTF. CDR3 DNA sequence: TGTGCCAGCAGCTTAACCCCAGGGAACTATGGCTACACCTTC. The gene calls are TRBV7-9 and TRBJ1-2, with D perhaps matching TRBD1 (5 bases). The V gene's germline CDR1 is SEHNR and CDR2 FQNEAQ (reference sequence). The CDR3 is 14 amino acids. Trimming removed 2 bases at V and 2 bases at J, with 9 bases between.

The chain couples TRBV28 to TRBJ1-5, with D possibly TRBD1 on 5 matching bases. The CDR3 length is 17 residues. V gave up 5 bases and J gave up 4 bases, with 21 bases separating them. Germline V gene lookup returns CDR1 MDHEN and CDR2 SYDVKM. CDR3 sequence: CASSRTARRGGNQPQHF. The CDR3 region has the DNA TGTGCCAGCAGTAGAACGGCAAGGAGGGGAGGGAATCAGCCCCAGCATTTT.

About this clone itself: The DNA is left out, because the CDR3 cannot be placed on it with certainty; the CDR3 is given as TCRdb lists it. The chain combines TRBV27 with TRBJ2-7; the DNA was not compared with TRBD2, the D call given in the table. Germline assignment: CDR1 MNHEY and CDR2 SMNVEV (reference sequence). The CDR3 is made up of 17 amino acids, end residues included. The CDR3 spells CASSFLAVAETLDEQYF.

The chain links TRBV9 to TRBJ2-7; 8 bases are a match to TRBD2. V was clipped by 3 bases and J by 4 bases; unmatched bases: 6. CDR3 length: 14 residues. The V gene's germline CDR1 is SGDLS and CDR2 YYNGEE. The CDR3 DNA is TGTGCCAGCAGCGCCGGGACTAGTATATACGAGCAGTACTTC. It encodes CASSAGTSIYEQYF.

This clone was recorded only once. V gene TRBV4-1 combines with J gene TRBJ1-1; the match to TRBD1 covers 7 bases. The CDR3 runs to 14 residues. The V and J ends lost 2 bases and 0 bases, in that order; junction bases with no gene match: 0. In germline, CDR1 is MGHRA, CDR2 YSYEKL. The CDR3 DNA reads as TGCGCCAGCAGCCAAACAGGGGTGAACACTGAAGCTTTCTTT. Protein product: CASSQTGVNTEAFF.

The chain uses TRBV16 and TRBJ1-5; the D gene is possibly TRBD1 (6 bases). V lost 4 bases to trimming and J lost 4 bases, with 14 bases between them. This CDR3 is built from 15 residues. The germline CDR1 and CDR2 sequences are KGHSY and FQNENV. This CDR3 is CASSLDRGSNQPQHF. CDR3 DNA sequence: TGTGCCAGCAGCCTGGATAGGGGGAGTAATCAGCCCCAGCATTTT.

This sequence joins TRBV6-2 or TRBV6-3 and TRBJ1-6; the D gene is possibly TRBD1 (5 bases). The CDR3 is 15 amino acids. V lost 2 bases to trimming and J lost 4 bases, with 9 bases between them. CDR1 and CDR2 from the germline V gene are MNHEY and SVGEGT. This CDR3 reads CASSYRTSYNSPLHF. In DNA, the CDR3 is TGTGCCAGCAGTTACCGGACATCGTATAATTCACCCCTCCACTTT.

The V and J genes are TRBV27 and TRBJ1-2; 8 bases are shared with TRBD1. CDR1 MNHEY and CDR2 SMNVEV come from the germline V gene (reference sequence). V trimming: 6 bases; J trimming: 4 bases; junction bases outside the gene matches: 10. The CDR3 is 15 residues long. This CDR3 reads CASSRQGTGVYGYTF. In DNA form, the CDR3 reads TGTGCCAGCAGCCGACAGGGGACGGGGGTCTATGGCTACACCTTC.

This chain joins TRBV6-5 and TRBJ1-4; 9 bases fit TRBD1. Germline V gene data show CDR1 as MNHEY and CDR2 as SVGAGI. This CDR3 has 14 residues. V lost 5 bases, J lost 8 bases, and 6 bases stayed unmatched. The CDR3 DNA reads TGTGCCAGCAGTAGACAGGGGGGAAAGGAAAAACTGTTTTTT. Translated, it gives CASSRQGGKEKLFF.

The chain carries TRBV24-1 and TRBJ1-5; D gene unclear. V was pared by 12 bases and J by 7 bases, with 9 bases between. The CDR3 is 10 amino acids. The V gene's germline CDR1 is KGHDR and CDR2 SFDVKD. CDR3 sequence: CARSGQPQHF. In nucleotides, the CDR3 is TGTGCCCGTTCAGGCCAGCCCCAGCATTTT.

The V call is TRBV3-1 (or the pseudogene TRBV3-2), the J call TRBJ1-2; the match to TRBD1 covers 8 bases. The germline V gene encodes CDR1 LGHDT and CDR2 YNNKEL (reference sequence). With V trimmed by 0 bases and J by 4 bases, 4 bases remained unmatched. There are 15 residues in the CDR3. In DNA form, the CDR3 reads TGTGCCAGCAGCCAAGACGCCGGGACAGGCTATGGCTACACCTTC. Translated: CASSQDAGTGYGYTF.

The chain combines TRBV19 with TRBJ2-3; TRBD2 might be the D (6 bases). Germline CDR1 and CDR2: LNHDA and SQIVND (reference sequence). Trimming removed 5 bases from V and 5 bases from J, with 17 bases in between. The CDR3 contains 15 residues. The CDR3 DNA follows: TGTGCCAGTAGTCGGGTCCGGGAGAGGCTAGATACGCAGTATTTT. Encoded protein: CASSRVRERLDTQYF.

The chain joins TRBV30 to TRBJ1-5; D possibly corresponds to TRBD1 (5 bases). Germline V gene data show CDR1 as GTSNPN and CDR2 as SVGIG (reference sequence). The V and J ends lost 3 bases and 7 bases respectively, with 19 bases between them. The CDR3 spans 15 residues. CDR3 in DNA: TGTGCCTGGAGCCCGGGAGGGGCATACGGCCAGCCCCAGCATTTT. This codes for CAWSPGGAYGQPQHF.

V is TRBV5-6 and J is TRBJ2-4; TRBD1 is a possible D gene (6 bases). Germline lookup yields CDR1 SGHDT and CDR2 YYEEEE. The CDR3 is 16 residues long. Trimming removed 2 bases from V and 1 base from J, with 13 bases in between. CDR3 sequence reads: CASSLYRVTAKNIQYF. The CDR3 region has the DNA TGTGCCAGCAGCTTATACAGGGTTACGGCCAAAAACATTCAGTACTTC.

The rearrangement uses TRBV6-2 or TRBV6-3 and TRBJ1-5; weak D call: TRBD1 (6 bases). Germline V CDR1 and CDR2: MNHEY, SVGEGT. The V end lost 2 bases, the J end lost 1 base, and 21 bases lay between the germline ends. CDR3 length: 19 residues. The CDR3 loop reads CASSYDTRQGFRSNQPQHF. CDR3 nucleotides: TGTGCCAGCAGTTACGACACGCGGCAGGGGTTTAGGAGCAATCAGCCCCAGCATTTT.

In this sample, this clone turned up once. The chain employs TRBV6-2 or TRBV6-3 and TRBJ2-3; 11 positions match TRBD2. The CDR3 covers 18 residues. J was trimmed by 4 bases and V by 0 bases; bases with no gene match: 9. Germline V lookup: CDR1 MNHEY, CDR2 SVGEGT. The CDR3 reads CASSYSRTSGSDADTQYF. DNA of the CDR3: TGTGCCAGCAGTTACTCGCGTACTAGCGGGAGTGACGCAGATACGCAGTATTTT.

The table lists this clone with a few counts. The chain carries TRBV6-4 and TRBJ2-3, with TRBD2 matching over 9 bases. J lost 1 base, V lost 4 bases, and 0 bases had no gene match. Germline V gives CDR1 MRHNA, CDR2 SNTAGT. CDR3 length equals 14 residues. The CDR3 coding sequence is TGTGCCAGCAGTGCTAGCGGGGGCACAGATACGCAGTATTTT. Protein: CASSASGGTDTQYF.

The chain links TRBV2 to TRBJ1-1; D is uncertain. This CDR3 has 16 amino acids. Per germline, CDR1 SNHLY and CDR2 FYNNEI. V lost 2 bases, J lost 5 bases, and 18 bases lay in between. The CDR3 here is CASSEHGNYEQTEAFF. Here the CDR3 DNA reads TGTGCCAGCAGTGAACACGGGAACTATGAACAGACTGAAGCTTTCTTT.

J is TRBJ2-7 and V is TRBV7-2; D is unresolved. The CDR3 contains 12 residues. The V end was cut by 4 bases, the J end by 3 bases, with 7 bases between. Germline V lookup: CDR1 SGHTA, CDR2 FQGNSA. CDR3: CASSSRGYEQYF. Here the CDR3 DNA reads TGTGCCAGCAGCTCCCGAGGCTACGAGCAGTACTTC.